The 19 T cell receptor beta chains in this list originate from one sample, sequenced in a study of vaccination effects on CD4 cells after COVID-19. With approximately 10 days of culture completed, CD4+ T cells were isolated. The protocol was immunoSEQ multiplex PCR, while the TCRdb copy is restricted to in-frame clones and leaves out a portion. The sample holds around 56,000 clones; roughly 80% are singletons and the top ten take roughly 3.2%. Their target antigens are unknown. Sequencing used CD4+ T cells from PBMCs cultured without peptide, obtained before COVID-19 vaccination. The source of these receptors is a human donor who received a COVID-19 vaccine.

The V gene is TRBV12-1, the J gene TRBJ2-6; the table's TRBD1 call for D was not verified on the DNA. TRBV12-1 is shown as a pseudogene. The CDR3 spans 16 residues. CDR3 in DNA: TGTGCCAGCAGACCAGACAGGATCTCTGGGGCCAACGTCCTGACTTTC. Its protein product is CASRPDRISGANVLTF.

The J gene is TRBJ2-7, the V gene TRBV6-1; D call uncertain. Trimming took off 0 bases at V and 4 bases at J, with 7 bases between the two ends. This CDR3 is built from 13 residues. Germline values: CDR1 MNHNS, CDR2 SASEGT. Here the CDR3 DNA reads TGTGCCAGCAGTGAAGCGGGTTGGTACGAGCAGTACGTC. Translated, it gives CASSEAGWYEQYV.

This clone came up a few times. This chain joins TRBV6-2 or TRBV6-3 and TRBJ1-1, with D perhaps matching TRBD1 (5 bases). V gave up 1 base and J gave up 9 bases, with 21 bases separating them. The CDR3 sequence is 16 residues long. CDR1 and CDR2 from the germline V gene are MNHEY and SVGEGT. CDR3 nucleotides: TGTGCCAGCAGTTACTTGAACGGGGGGACCCAGACCCAAGCTTTCTTT. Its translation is CASSYLNGGTQTQAFF.

For the CDR3, the DNA is TGTGCCAGCAGTTACCGGACAGCAACCGACACTGAAGCTTTCTTT. Translating gives CASSYRTATDTEAFF. The chain carries TRBV6-5 and TRBJ1-1; TRBD1 is a possible D gene (6 bases). The V gene's germline CDR1 is MNHEY and CDR2 SVGAGI. The CDR3 contains 15 residues. V was trimmed by 2 bases and J by 3 bases, leaving 13 bases between them.

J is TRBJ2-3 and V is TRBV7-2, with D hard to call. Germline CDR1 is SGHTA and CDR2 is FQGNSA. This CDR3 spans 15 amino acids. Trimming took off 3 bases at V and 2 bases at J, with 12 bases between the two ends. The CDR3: CASSFTGPTTDTQYF. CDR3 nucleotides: TGTGCCAGCAGCTTCACGGGCCCCACCACAGATACGCAGTATTTT.

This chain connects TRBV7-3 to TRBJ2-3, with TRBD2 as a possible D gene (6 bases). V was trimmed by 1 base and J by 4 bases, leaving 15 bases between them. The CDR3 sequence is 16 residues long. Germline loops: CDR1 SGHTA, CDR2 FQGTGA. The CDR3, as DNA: TGTGCCAGCAGCTTAATAGGAGGAGGGAATTCAGATACGCAGTATTTT. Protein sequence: CASSLIGGGNSDTQYF.

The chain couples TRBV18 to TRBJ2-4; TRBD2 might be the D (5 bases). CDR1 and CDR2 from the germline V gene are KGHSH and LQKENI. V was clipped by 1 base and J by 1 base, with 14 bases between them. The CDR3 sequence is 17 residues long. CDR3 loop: CASSPLAGVAAKNIQYF. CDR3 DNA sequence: TGTGCCAGCTCACCACTGGCCGGGGTGGCGGCCAAAAACATTCAGTACTTC.

This CDR3 reads CASSFAGVPNTGELFF. CDR3 nucleotides: TGTGCCAGCAGCTTCGCGGGGGTTCCGAACACCGGGGAGCTGTTTTTT. J is TRBJ2-2 and V is TRBV7-3; 7 bases line up with TRBD2. The germline V gene encodes CDR1 SGHTA and CDR2 FQGTGA. The CDR3 contains 16 residues. Trimming removed 3 bases from V and 0 bases from J; junction bases left unmatched: 4.

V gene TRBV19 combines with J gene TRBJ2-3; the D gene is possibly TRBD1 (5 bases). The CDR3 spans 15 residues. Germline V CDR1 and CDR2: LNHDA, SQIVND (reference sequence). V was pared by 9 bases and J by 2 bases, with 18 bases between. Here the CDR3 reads CASATVHVNTDTQYF. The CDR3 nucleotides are TGTGCCAGCGCGACAGTTCACGTAAACACAGATACGCAGTATTTT.

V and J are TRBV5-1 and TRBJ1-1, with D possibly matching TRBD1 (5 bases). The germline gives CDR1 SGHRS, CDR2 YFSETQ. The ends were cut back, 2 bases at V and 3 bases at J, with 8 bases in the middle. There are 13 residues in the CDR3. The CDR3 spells CASSFKGDTEAFF. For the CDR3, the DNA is TGCGCCAGCAGCTTCAAAGGGGACACTGAAGCTTTCTTT. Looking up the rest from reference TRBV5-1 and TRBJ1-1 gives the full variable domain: KAGVTQTPRYLIKTRGQQVTLSCSPISGHRSVSWYQQTPGQGLQFLFEYFSETQRNKGNFPGRFSGRQFSNSRSEMNVSTLELGDSALYLCASSFKGDTEAFFGQGTRLTVV.

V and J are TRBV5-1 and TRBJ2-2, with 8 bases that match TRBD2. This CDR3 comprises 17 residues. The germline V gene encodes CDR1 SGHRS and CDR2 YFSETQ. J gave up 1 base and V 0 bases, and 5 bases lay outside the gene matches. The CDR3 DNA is TGCGCCAGCAGCTTGGTCGCTAGCGGGCTGAACACCGGGGAGCTGTTTTTT. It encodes CASSLVASGLNTGELFF.

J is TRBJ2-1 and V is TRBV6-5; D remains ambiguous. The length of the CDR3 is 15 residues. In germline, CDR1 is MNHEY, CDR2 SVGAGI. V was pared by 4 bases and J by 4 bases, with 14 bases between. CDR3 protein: CASSLTRTYYNEQFF. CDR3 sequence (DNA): TGTGCCAGCAGTTTAACGAGAACTTATTACAATGAGCAGTTCTTC.

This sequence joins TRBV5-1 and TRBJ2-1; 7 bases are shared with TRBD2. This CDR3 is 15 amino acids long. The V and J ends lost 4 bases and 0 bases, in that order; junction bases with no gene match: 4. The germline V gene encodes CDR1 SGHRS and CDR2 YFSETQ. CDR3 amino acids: CASSRDYSSYNEQFF. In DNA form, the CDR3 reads TGCGCCAGCAGCAGGGACTACAGCTCCTACAATGAGCAGTTCTTC.

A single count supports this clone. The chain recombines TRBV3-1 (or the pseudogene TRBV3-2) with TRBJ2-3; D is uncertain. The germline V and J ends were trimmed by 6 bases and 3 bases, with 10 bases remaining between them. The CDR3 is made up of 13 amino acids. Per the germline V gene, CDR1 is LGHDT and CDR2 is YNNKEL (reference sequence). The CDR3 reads CASSSRLTDTQYF. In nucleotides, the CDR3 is TGTGCCAGCAGTTCTAGACTGACAGATACGCAGTATTTT.

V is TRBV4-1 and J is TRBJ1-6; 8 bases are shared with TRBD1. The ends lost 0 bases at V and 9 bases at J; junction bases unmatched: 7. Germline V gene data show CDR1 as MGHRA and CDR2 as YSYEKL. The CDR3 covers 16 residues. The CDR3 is CASSQDSSGGRSPLHF. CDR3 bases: TGCGCCAGCAGCCAAGATTCCTCAGGGGGCCGTTCACCCCTCCACTTT.

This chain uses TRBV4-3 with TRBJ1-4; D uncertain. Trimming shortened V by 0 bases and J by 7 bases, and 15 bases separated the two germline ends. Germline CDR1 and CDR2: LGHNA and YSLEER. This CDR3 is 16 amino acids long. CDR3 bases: TGCGCCAGCAGCCAAGACGTGACGACGGTCACTGAAAAACTGTTTTTT. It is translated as CASSQDVTTVTEKLFF.

The CDR3 sequence is CASSRTPTQPQHF. As DNA, the CDR3 is TGTGCCAGCAGCCGGACCCCCACTCAGCCCCAGCATTTT. The chain employs TRBV11-2 and TRBJ1-5, with no clear D. This CDR3 has 13 residues. Germline lookup yields CDR1 SGHAT and CDR2 FQNNGV. Deletions cut 5 bases from V and 6 bases from J, with 11 bases between.

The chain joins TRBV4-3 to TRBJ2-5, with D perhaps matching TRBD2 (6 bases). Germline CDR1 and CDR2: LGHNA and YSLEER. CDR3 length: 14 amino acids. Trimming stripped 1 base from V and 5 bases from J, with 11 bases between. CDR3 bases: TGCGCCAGCAGCCAAGCCGGTGGGGGGGAGACCCAGTACTTC. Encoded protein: CASSQAGGGETQYF.

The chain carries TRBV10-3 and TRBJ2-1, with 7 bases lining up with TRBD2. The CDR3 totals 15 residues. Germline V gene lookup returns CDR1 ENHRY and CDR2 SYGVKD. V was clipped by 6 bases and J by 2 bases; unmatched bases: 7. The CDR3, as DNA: TGTGCCATCAGGGGGCTTGCGGGGGCCTACAATGAGCAGTTCTTC. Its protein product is CAIRGLAGAYNEQFF.